This TCR beta chain was observed in a study of shared clonotypes between healthy human individuals. CD45RO+ cells went into CD8 memory alongside CCR7-negative CD45RA+ TemRA cells. Germline V gives CDR1 MDHEN, CDR2 SYDVKM. The V and J ends lost 3 bases and 0 bases respectively, with 5 bases between them. CDR3 length: 13 residues. At deep level, the assay was performed. Assay: immunoSEQ multiplex PCR; the TCRdb copy retains only in-frame clones and omits some. The repertoire includes around 690,000 clones, less than 95% of them detected once, and 34% sits in the top ten. The chain links TRBV28 to TRBJ1-2; D remains unclear. The sample consisted of memory CD8+ T cells from PBMCs. Subset defined: CD45RO+ cells pooled with CCR7-negative TemRA cells. This TCR was sampled from a man aged 18 to 29 in good health. Some clones in this sample may be carry-over from other donors' samples. CDR3 sequence reads: CASSLASNYGYTF. CDR3 sequence (DNA): TGTGCCAGCAGTTTGGCATCTAACTATGGCTACACCTTC.